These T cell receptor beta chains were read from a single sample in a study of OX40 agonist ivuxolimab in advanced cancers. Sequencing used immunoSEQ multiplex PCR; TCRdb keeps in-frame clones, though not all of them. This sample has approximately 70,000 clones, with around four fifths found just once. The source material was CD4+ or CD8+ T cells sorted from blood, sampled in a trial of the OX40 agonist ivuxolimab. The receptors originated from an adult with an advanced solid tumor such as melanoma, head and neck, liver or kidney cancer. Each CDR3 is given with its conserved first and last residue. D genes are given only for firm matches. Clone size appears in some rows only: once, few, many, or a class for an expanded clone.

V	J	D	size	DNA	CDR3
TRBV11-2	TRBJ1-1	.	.	TGTGCCAGCAGCTTAGGGGACCTCAAGAACACTGAAGCTTTCTTT	CASSLGDLKNTEAFF
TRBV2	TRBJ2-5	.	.	TGTGCCAGCAGTTATCAAGTAGGGACCCAGTACTTC	CASSYQVGTQYF
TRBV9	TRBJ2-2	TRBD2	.	TGTGCCAGCAGCCGCCGACTAGCGGGTAACACCGGGGAGCTGTTTTTT	CASSRRLAGNTGELFF
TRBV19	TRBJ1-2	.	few	TGTGCCAGTAGCTCCGGGCCAGTCTATGGCTACACCTTC	CASSSGPVYGYTF
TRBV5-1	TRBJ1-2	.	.	TGCGCCAGCAGCCAGGCGGGGTTTGGCTACACCTTC	CASSQAGFGYTF
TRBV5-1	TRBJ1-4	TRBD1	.	TGCGCCAGCAGCGTACAGGGGACTAATGAAAAACTGTTTTTT	CASSVQGTNEKLFF
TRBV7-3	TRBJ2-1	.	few	TGTGCCAGCAGCTTAAGTCGGGGCAGCTCCTACAATGAGCAGTTCTTC	CASSLSRGSSYNEQFF
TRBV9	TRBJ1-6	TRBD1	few	TGTGCCAGCAATACAGGGGGATTTAATTCACCCCTCCACTTT	CASNTGGFNSPLHF
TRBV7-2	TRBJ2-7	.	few	TGTGCCAGCAGCCCACAGGGCGCCCTCTCCTACGAGCAGTACTTC	CASSPQGALSYEQYF
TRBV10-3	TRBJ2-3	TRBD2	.	TGTGCCATCAGTGCTGGACTAGCGGGAAGCACAGATACGCAGTATTTT	CAISAGLAGSTDTQYF
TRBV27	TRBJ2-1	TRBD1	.	TGTGCCAGCAGTACCATTGTTCGGACAGGGGGGAATGAGCAGTTCTTC	CASSTIVRTGGNEQFF
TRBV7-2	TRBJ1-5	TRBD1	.	TGTGCCAGCAGCACCTGGACAGGGGTACAGCCCCAGCATTTT	CASSTWTGVQPQHF
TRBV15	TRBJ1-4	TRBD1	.	TGTGCCACCAGCAGAGTAGGGACAGTTGAAAAACTGTTTTTT	CATSRVGTVEKLFF
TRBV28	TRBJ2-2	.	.	TGTGCCAGCAGCCCGGGACCTACCTCCGGGGAGCTGTTTTTT	CASSPGPTSGELFF
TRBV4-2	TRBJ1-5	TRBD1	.	TGTGCCAGCAGCCGGGACAGGGGGCAAGGTCAGCCCCAGCATTTT	CASSRDRGQGQPQHF
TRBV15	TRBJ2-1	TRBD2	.	TGTGCCACCAGCGGGGGACTAGTTGGCAATGAGCAGTTCTTC	CATSGGLVGNEQFF
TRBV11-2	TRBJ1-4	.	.	TGTGCCAGCAGCTTAGAGGTGGGGAATGAAAAACTGTTTTTT	CASSLEVGNEKLFF
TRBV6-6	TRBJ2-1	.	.	TGTGCCAGCAGGGCGACAGATTACAATGAGCAGTTCTTC	CASRATDYNEQFF
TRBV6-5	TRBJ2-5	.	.	TGTGCCAGCAGTCTCACAGAGTACCAAGAGACCCAGTACTTC	CASSLTEYQETQYF
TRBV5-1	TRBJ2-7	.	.	TGCGCCAGCAGTGTGGAGGGGGGGTACGAGCAGTACTTC	CASSVEGGYEQYF
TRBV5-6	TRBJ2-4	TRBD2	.	TGTGCCAGCAGCTCATTAGGACTAGCGAGCTTGTACTTC	CASSSLGLASLYF
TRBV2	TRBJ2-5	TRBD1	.	TGTGCCAGCAATAACCGGGACAGTACCTTCGGAGAGACCCAGTACTTC	CASNNRDSTFGETQYF
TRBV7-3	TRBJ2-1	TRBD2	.	TGTGCCAGCAGCCTCCGACTAGCGGGAGATAATGAGCAGTTCTTC	CASSLRLAGDNEQFF
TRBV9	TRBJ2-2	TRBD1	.	TGTGCCAGCAGCGTCCCCCCCGGGACAGGAATCACCGGGGAGCTGTTTTTT	CASSVPPGTGITGELFF
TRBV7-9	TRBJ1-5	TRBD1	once	TGTGCCAGCAGCTCTGAAACAGGGGCGAGCAATCAGCCCCAGCATTTT	CASSSETGASNQPQHF
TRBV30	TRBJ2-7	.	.	TGTGCCTGGAGCCGGGGTAACTACGAGCAGTACTTC	CAWSRGNYEQYF
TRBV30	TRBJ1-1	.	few	TGTGCCTGGAGTGTAGCGGGGCTGGGGACTGAAGCTTTCTTT	CAWSVAGLGTEAFF
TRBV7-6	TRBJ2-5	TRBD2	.	TGTGCCAGCAGCCGCGGACTAGGGGAGACCCAGTACTTC	CASSRGLGETQYF
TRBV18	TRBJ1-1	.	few	TGTGCCAGCTCACCTCGACAGGAGGTTGACACTGAAGCTTTCTTT	CASSPRQEVDTEAFF
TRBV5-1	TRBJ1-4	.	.	TGCGCCAGCAGCTCCGGGGCAGTAGTTGAAAAACTGTTTTTT	CASSSGAVVEKLFF
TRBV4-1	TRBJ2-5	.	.	TGCGCCAGCAGCCCGGGTCCCAGGGAACGTCAAGAGACCCAGTACTTC	CASSPGPRERQETQYF
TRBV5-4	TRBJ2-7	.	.	TGTGCCAGCAGCTTGGACGGCTACGAGCAGTACTTC	CASSLDGYEQYF
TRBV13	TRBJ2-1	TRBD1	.	TGTGCCAGCAGCTTAGACGGGACAGGGTTAATCAATGAGCAGTTCTTC	CASSLDGTGLINEQFF
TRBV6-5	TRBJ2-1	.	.	TGTGCCAGCAGTTACTCCTGGGGGCCTTACAATGAGCAGTTCTTC	CASSYSWGPYNEQFF
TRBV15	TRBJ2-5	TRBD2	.	TGTGCCACCAGCAAGGGACTAGCGGGGGGTCCGTACCAAGAGACCCAGTACTTC	CATSKGLAGGPYQETQYF
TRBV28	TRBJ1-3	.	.	TGTGCCAGTTCAGGGGACCCGTTTGGAAACACCATATATTTT	CASSGDPFGNTIYF
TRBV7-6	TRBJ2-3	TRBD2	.	TGTGCCAGCAGCTTAGTGACTAGCCCGGGCACAGATACGCAGTATTTT	CASSLVTSPGTDTQYF
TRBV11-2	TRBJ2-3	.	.	TGTGCCAGCAGCTTCCGGGCGGGCAACACAGATACGCAGTATTTT	CASSFRAGNTDTQYF
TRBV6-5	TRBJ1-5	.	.	TGTGCCAGCAGTGGAGGCTTCGGCAATCAGCCCCAGCATTTT	CASSGGFGNQPQHF
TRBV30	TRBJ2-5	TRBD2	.	TGTGCCTGGAGCCCCGGACTAGCGGAGGGAGAGACCCAGTACTTC	CAWSPGLAEGETQYF
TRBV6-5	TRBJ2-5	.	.	TGTGCCAGCACAAACAATCGAGAGACCCAGTACTTC	CASTNNRETQYF
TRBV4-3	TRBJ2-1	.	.	TGCGCCAGCAGCCTAGACGCCCTAACCGAGGGTGAACAGTTCTTC	CASSLDALTEGEQFF
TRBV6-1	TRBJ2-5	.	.	TGTGCCAGCAGTGGGACACCGTACCAAGAGACCCAGTACTTC	CASSGTPYQETQYF
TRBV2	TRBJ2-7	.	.	TGTGCCAGCAGTTATCAATCCTCCTACGAGCAGTACTTC	CASSYQSSYEQYF
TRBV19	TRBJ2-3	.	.	TGTGCCAGTAGTATTGCGGGTATTACAGATACGCAGTATTTT	CASSIAGITDTQYF
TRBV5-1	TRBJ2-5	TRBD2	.	TGCGCCAGCAGCTTGGGTGGCGGGGGAGGTGGAGAGACCCAGTACTTC	CASSLGGGGGGETQYF
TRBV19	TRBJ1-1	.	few	TGTGCCAGTAAGGTCCAACCGTTGAACACTGAAGCTTTCTTT	CASKVQPLNTEAFF
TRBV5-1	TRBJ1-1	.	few	TGCGCCAGCAGCTTGGGACAGTACACTGAAGCTTTCTTT	CASSLGQYTEAFF
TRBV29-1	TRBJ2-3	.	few	TGCAGCGTTGAATACAGCCCGAATACGCAGTATTTT	CSVEYSPNTQYF
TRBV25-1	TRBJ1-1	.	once	TGTGCCACCGCCGGGAGGTCGGACACTGAAGCTTTCTTT	CATAGRSDTEAFF
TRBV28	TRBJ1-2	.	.	TGTGCCAGCAGTCGCGCACAGTCTCACGGCTACACCTTC	CASSRAQSHGYTF
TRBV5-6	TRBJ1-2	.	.	TGTGCCAGCAGCCGCGACAGGTTCTATGGCTACACCTTC	CASSRDRFYGYTF
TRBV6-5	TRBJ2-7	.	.	TGTGCCAGCAGTTACTCGTATTCTAGCCAACCTGGGGAGCAGTACTTC	CASSYSYSSQPGEQYF
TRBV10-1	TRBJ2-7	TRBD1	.	TGCGCCAGATGGGACAGGGGAGTTTACGAGCAGTACTTC	CARWDRGVYEQYF